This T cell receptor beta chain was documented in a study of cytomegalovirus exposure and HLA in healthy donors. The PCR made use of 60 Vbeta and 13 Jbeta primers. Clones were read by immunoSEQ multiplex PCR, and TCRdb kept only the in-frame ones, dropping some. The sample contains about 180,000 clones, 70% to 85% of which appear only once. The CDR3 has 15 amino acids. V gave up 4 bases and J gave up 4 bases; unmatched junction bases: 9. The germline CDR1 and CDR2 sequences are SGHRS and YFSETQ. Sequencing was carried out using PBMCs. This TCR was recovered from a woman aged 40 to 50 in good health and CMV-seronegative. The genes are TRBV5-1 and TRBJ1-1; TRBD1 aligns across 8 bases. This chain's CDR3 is CASSGGTGLGTEAFF. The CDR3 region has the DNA TGCGCCAGCAGCGGGGGGACAGGTTTAGGCACTGAAGCTTTCTTT.